The clone carrying this T cell receptor beta chain has more than one count but fewer than ten. Its specificity is unknown. These data belong to a study of shared clonotypes between healthy human individuals. The CDR3 length is 13 residues. Trimming removed 2 bases from V and 6 bases from J, with 8 bases in between. CDR1 ENHRY and CDR2 SYGVKD come from the germline V gene. Assay used: immunoSEQ multiplex PCR; TCRdb lists only in-frame clones, some missing. The data hold some 2.3 million clones, with over 85% observed a single time. Study conclusions and caveats: A reduction in generation probabilities was seen for non-shared clonotypes relative to those shared by all four donors.

Donors comprised only Caucasian adults living in Nashville, Tennessee. Source material: naive CD4+ T cells from PBMCs. Subset noted: CD45RA+ positively selected. The rearrangement uses TRBV10-3 and TRBJ1-5; D is uncertain. The clonotype comes from a man aged 18 to 35 in good health. Some clones in this sample may be carry-over from other donors' samples. The chain's CDR3 is CAISEPAGQPQHF. The CDR3 DNA sequence: TGTGCCATCAGTGAGCCGGCAGGTCAGCCCCAGCATTTT.